One and the same sample provided the 22 T cell receptor beta chains below, sequenced in a study of response to subunit inactivated influenza vaccine. One entry per CDR3 protein, called by TCRdb with MiXCR from the RT-PCR reads. The profile shows over 750,000 distinct CDR3 sequences, 21% of them singletons. This sample comprised PBMCs from blood, obtained approximately 5 days after vaccination. The receptor set was obtained from a man in his fifties who received an inactivated influenza vaccine.

This clonotype was counted a few times. The V call is TRBV7-2, the J call TRBJ2-2; D is unresolved. CDR3 length equals 12 residues. The germline V gene encodes CDR1 SGHTA and CDR2 FQGNSA. The ends were cut back, 5 bases at V and 7 bases at J, with 8 bases in the middle. The CDR3 nucleotides read TGTGCCAGCAGCGAAACTAACGGGGAGCTGTTTTTT. Protein product: CASSETNGELFF.

The rearrangement uses TRBV20-1 and TRBJ2-7; possible D gene TRBD1, 5 bases. The CDR3 sequence is 12 residues long. Trimming left V 8 bases short and J 3 bases short, with 14 bases between. CDR1 and CDR2 from the germline V gene are DFQATT and SNEGSKA (reference sequence). CDR3 amino acids: CSSILDSYEQYF. The DNA of the CDR3 is TGCAGTTCCATCCTAGACAGCTACGAGCAGTACTTC.

This clonotype was recorded a few times. This chain uses TRBV20-1 with TRBJ2-5; D unclear. The CDR3 has 14 amino acids. Germline CDR1 reads DFQATT; CDR2 reads SNEGSKA (reference sequence). Deletions cut 5 bases from V and 5 bases from J, with 18 bases between. In DNA form, the CDR3 reads TGCAGTGCTCTGTGGCCGGGCGGTGGGGAGACCCAGTACTTC. This encodes CSALWPGGGETQYF.

The J gene is TRBJ2-1, the V gene TRBV28, with D possibly matching TRBD2 (5 bases). V lost 2 bases to trimming and J lost 8 bases, with 13 bases between them. CDR1 MDHEN and CDR2 SYDVKM come from the germline V gene. The length of the CDR3 is 14 residues. The CDR3 region is CASSLRYTRDEQFF. CDR3 sequence (DNA): TGTGCCAGCAGTTTAAGGTACACGAGGGATGAGCAGTTCTTC.

DNA for the CDR3: TGTGCCAGCAGCCCCCCCGGGACTAGTAGCTACGAGCAGTACTTC. Translation gives CASSPPGTSSYEQYF. The rearrangement joins TRBV13 to TRBJ2-7; 8 positions agree with TRBD2. V lost 5 bases to trimming and J lost 3 bases; unmatched junction nucleotides: 9. The germline V gene has CDR1 PRHDT and CDR2 FYEKMQ (reference sequence). The CDR3 is 15 residues long. Looking up the rest from reference TRBV13 and TRBJ2-7 gives the full variable domain: AAGVIQSPRHLIKEKRETATLKCYPIPRHDTVYWYQQGPGQDPQFLISFYEKMQSDKGSIPDRFSAQQFSDYHSELNMSSLELGDSALYFCASSPPGTSSYEQYFGPGTRLTVT.

This clonotype was observed a handful of times. The rearrangement joins TRBV10-3 to TRBJ2-7; tentative D call: TRBD1 (6 bases). The CDR3 is 13 amino acids. The germline V gene encodes CDR1 ENHRY and CDR2 SYGVKD. Between the trimmed V and J ends, which lost 8 bases and 3 bases, there was a span of 14 bases. The CDR3 spells CAIRILGGYEQYF. The CDR3 DNA reads TGTGCCATCCGAATCCTAGGGGGCTACGAGCAGTACTTC.

This chain joins TRBV20-1 and TRBJ2-1; TRBD2 matches at 9 bases. Germline V lookup: CDR1 DFQATT, CDR2 SNEGSKA (reference sequence). The CDR3 contains 15 residues. With 2 bases clipped from V and 3 bases from J, the junction kept 5 bases outside the gene matches. CDR3 sequence (DNA): TGCAGTGCTAGACATAGCGGGAGTCACTACAATGAGCAGTTCTTC. It codes for CSARHSGSHYNEQFF.

V gene TRBV20-1 combines with J gene TRBJ1-1; weak D call: TRBD1 (5 bases). The CDR3 covers 14 residues. From germline, CDR1 is DFQATT and CDR2 SNEGSKA (reference sequence). V was cut by 6 bases and J by 3 bases, with 17 bases left in between. The CDR3 loop is CSAQRQLADTEAFF. DNA of the CDR3: TGCAGTGCCCAAAGACAGTTGGCGGACACTGAAGCTTTCTTT.

The genes are TRBV12-2 and TRBJ1-5. TRBV12-2 is shown as a pseudogene. The CDR3 spans 13 residues. In DNA, the CDR3 is TGTGCAAGTCGCTTAGCACTCAATCAGCCCCAGCATTTT. Its translation is CASRLALNQPQHF.

The sample holds a few counts of this clonotype. The chain is built from TRBV2 and TRBJ1-5; D gene unclear. In germline, CDR1 is SNHLY, CDR2 FYNNEI. This CDR3 region has 15 residues. V lost 5 bases, J lost 3 bases, and 14 bases lay in between. The CDR3 sequence is CASSRDLGYNQPQHF. The CDR3, as DNA: TGTGCCAGCAGTCGAGACTTGGGGTACAATCAGCCCCAGCATTTT. The full variable domain, completed using reference TRBV2 and TRBJ1-5, is EPEVTQTPSHQVTQMGQEVILRCVPISNHLYFYWYRQILGQKVEFLVSFYNNEISEKSEIFDDQFSVERPDGSNFTLKIRSTKLEDSAMYFCASSRDLGYNQPQHFGDGTRLSIL.

The table lists this clonotype with a few counts. The V gene is TRBV29-1, the J gene TRBJ2-1; TRBD1 or TRBD2 may be the D gene (6 bases each). Per germline, CDR1 SQVTM and CDR2 ANQGSEA. Trimming shortened V by 6 bases and J by 4 bases, and 16 bases separated the two germline ends. The CDR3 is 14 amino acids. CDR3 sequence (DNA): TGCAGCGTACTGGGGGCGGGAAGGTACAATGAGCAGTTCTTC. It is translated as CSVLGAGRYNEQFF.

This sequence joins TRBV7-9 and TRBJ2-5; 14 bases are a match to TRBD2. The V and J ends lost 6 bases and 5 bases, in that order; junction bases with no gene match: 11. The CDR3 has 17 amino acids. Per germline, CDR1 SEHNR and CDR2 FQNEAQ (reference sequence). The CDR3 region is CASRRLAGGRLGETQYF. The CDR3 bases are TGTGCCAGCAGGCGACTAGCGGGAGGGCGTCTGGGGGAGACCCAGTACTTC.

The chain uses TRBV20-1 and TRBJ2-1, with a possible D match to TRBD1 (6 bases). The germline V gene encodes CDR1 DFQATT and CDR2 SNEGSKA (reference sequence). V gave up 6 bases and J gave up 1 base, with 13 bases separating them. CDR3 length: 14 amino acids. CDR3 sequence reads: CSAPDRKSYNEQFF. The CDR3 nucleotides read TGCAGTGCACCGGACAGAAAGTCCTACAATGAGCAGTTCTTC.

The chain uses TRBV9 and TRBJ2-5, with 8 nucleotides matching TRBD2. The germline gives CDR1 SGDLS, CDR2 YYNGEE. The CDR3 is 16 residues long. The V segment lost 0 bases and the J segment 5 bases; nucleotides outside the gene matches: 9. The CDR3: CASSVGGGLIVETQYF. DNA of the CDR3: TGTGCCAGCAGCGTAGGCGGGGGGCTGATCGTGGAGACCCAGTACTTC.

V gene TRBV7-2 combines with J gene TRBJ2-3; possible D gene TRBD2, 6 bases. This CDR3 has 12 residues. Germline values: CDR1 SGHTA, CDR2 FQGNSA. The V gene lost 2 bases and the J gene lost 10 bases, with 10 bases spanning the gap. The CDR3 DNA sequence: TGTGCCAGCAGCTTAACCGGGACTCCGCAGTATTTT. Its translation: CASSLTGTPQYF.

The chain links TRBV20-1 to TRBJ2-3; D call uncertain. This CDR3 is 11 amino acids long. V was trimmed by 5 bases and J by 6 bases, leaving 9 bases between them. The germline gives CDR1 DFQATT, CDR2 SNEGSKA (reference sequence). CDR3 nucleotides: TGCAGTGCTTATAGTGCCGATACGCAGTATTTT. This translates into CSAYSADTQYF.

This clonotype was detected only a few times. The chain has TRBV4-2 and TRBJ1-2; no definite D call. CDR1 and CDR2 from the germline V gene are LGHNA and YNFKEQ. This CDR3 spans 15 amino acids. V lost 1 base and J 4 bases, leaving 13 bases between the germline ends. CDR3 amino acids: CASSQGPLPTYGYTF. The CDR3 DNA sequence: TGTGCCAGCAGCCAAGGGCCTTTACCAACCTATGGCTACACCTTC.

In this sample, this clonotype turned up a few times. The V call is TRBV30, the J call TRBJ2-1; D not certain. Germline V CDR1 and CDR2: GTSNPN, SVGIG (reference sequence). With 0 bases removed from V and 4 bases from J, the gap between germline ends came to 7 bases. CDR3 length: 13 residues. The CDR3 spells CAWSVSAYNEQFF. In DNA form, the CDR3 reads TGTGCCTGGAGTGTATCAGCTTACAATGAGCAGTTCTTC.

The CDR3 region is CSARDEQFF. DNA for the CDR3: TGCAGTGCTAGAGATGAGCAGTTCTTC. The chain joins TRBV20-1 to TRBJ2-1, with D uncertain. V was pared by 0 bases and J by 9 bases, with 0 bases between. CDR1 is DFQATT, CDR2 SNEGSKA, per germline (reference sequence). This CDR3 has 9 residues.

The chain is built from TRBV11-2 and TRBJ2-7, with a weak D call TRBD2 (6 bases). V lost 2 bases and J lost 6, with 8 bases in between. The CDR3 has 12 amino acids. CDR1 and CDR2 from the germline V gene are SGHAT and FQNNGV. DNA of the CDR3: TGTGCCAGCAGCTTACTAGCGCGCGAGCAGTACTTC. This gives the protein CASSLLAREQYF. Based on the CDR3 plus reference TRBV11-2 and TRBJ2-7, the full variable domain is EAGVAQSPRYKIIEKRQSVAFWCNPISGHATLYWYQQILGQGPKLLIQFQNNGVVDDSQLPKDRFSAERLKGVDSTLKIQPAKLEDSAVYLCASSLLAREQYFGPGTRLTVT.

In DNA, the CDR3 is TGTGCCAGCAGCTTTTCGACCAGTAGCAATCAGCCCCAGCATTTT. Its translation: CASSFSTSSNQPQHF. The chain recombines TRBV5-5 with TRBJ1-5; no reliable D call. Germline loops: CDR1 SGHKS, CDR2 YYEKEE (reference sequence). The CDR3 contains 15 residues. Trimming took off 2 bases at V and 0 bases at J, with 9 bases between the two ends.

The chain has TRBV20-1 and TRBJ2-3; 9 bases fit TRBD1. V shed 6 bases, J shed 2 bases, and the junction held 9 bases outside the gene matches. Germline CDR1 DFQATT, CDR2 SNEGSKA (reference sequence). CDR3 length: 15 residues. The CDR3 region is CSARTGTGITDTQYF. The CDR3 coding sequence is TGCAGTGCCCGAACCGGGACAGGGATCACAGATACGCAGTATTTT.